These T cell receptor beta chains were read from a single sample in a study of OX40 agonist ivuxolimab in advanced cancers. Only in-frame clones appear in the TCRdb table, and some are missing; sequencing was by immunoSEQ multiplex PCR. The data contain about 36,000 clones, approximately 81% of them singletons. The input for sequencing was CD4+ or CD8+ T cells sorted from blood, taken in a trial of the OX40 agonist ivuxolimab. The source is an adult with an advanced solid tumor such as melanoma, head and neck, liver or kidney cancer. CDR3s include the opening cysteine and the closing phenylalanine or tryptophan. D genes are given only for firm matches. Rows may omit the clone size; those that give it use once, few, many or a size class.

clone size,V gene,J gene,D gene,CDR3 protein,CDR3 DNA
NA,TRBV15,TRBJ2-3,NA,CATSRDGIDTQYF,TGTGCCACCAGCAGAGATGGGATAGATACGCAGTATTTT
NA,TRBV7-2,TRBJ2-5,TRBD2,CATQPAPTTGGGYGTQYF,TGTGCCACTCAGCCAGCCCCTACAACGGGGGGAGGGTATGGGACCCAGTACTTC
NA,TRBV9,TRBJ2-5,NA,CASSSRSGRETQYF,TGTGCCAGCAGCTCGAGATCGGGCCGGGAGACCCAGTACTTC
few,TRBV27,TRBJ2-7,NA,CASRFGLGYEQYF,TGTGCCAGCAGGTTCGGACTGGGTTACGAGCAGTACTTC
NA,TRBV28,TRBJ1-1,NA,CASRMRTEAFF,TGTGCCAGCAGAATGAGGACTGAAGCTTTCTTT
few,TRBV20-1,TRBJ1-1,NA,CSAPHDEAFF,TGCAGTGCTCCACACGATGAAGCTTTCTTT
NA,TRBV10-1,TRBJ2-7,NA,CASSPAFGEQYF,TGCGCCAGCAGTCCGGCTTTCGGCGAGCAGTACTTC
NA,TRBV5-4,TRBJ1-2,NA,CASGGQGGLKEDYGYTF,TGTGCCAGCGGGGGGCAGGGTGGACTCAAAGAAGACTATGGCTACACCTTC
NA,TRBV30,TRBJ2-7,TRBD2,CAWSIGLAGGSEQYF,TGTGCCTGGAGTATCGGACTAGCGGGAGGAAGCGAGCAGTACTTC
NA,TRBV4-2,TRBJ2-3,TRBD1,CASSQEGQGTYTQYF,TGTGCCAGCAGCCAAGAAGGACAGGGGACATATACGCAGTATTTT
NA,TRBV5-1,TRBJ2-3,NA,CASSSTDSTDTQYF,TGCGCCAGCAGCTCGACGGACTCCACAGATACGCAGTATTTT
NA,TRBV7-9,TRBJ2-3,TRBD2,CASSPTPNSGGSGDTQYF,TGTGCCAGCAGCCCTACCCCCAATAGCGGGGGGAGTGGAGATACGCAGTATTTT
NA,TRBV7-9,TRBJ1-1,NA,CASSRNTEAFF,TGTGCCAGCAGCCGCAACACTGAAGCTTTCTTT
NA,TRBV7-2,TRBJ2-5,NA,CASSGGTYPQETQYF,TGTGCCAGCAGCGGTGGGACCTACCCACAAGAGACCCAGTACTTC
NA,TRBV5-4,TRBJ2-7,NA,CASSLGGPYEQYF,TGTGCCAGCAGCCTGGGGGGGCCCTACGAGCAGTACTTC
NA,TRBV19,TRBJ1-2,TRBD1,CASREAGRGDYGYTF,TGTGCCAGTAGGGAAGCTGGCAGGGGGGACTATGGCTACACCTTC
few,TRBV19,TRBJ2-7,TRBD1,CASSPGRGTGAYEQYF,TGTGCCAGTAGTCCCGGGAGGGGGACAGGGGCCTACGAGCAGTACTTC
NA,TRBV28,TRBJ1-6,TRBD1,CASRTGGGYNSPLHF,TGTGCCAGCAGAACAGGGGGAGGCTATAATTCACCCCTCCACTTT
NA,TRBV7-9,TRBJ2-7,TRBD2,CASSLGAGARYEQYF,TGTGCCAGCAGCTTAGGAGCGGGAGCTAGGTACGAGCAGTACTTC
NA,TRBV4-1,TRBJ2-7,NA,CASSQAESSYEQYF,TGCGCCAGCAGCCAGGCTGAAAGCTCCTACGAGCAGTACTTC
few,TRBV30,TRBJ1-2,NA,CAWSVQFYGYTF,TGTGCCTGGAGTGTACAGTTCTATGGCTACACCTTC
NA,TRBV19,TRBJ2-1,TRBD2,CASSMPDSGLAENNEQFF,TGTGCCAGTAGTATGCCGGACTCGGGACTAGCGGAAAATAATGAGCAGTTCTTC
NA,TRBV5-5,TRBJ1-1,NA,CASSAGQMNTEAFF,TGTGCCAGCAGCGCGGGACAAATGAACACTGAAGCTTTCTTT
NA,TRBV2,TRBJ2-1,NA,CASRVNEQFF,TGTGCCAGCAGGGTAAATGAGCAGTTCTTC
NA,TRBV10-3,TRBJ2-5,NA,CAIGQATETQYF,TGTGCCATCGGGCAAGCCACGGAGACCCAGTACTTC
NA,TRBV7-9,TRBJ2-5,NA,CASSNSGTIQETQYF,TGTGCCAGCAGCAACTCCGGGACAATCCAAGAGACCCAGTACTTC
once,TRBV10-3,TRBJ2-3,TRBD2,CAISALAGGPTDTQYF,TGTGCCATCAGTGCACTAGCGGGAGGCCCCACAGATACGCAGTATTTT
NA,TRBV6-5,TRBJ2-7,NA,CASTYNTYEQYF,TGTGCCAGCACCTACAATACCTACGAGCAGTACTTC
NA,TRBV28,TRBJ1-1,TRBD1,CASSADRRSTEAFF,TGTGCCAGCAGCGCGGACAGGCGGAGCACTGAAGCTTTCTTT
NA,TRBV19,TRBJ1-1,TRBD1,CASSMGTGNTEAFF,TGTGCCAGTAGTATGGGGACAGGAAACACTGAAGCTTTCTTT
NA,TRBV7-9,TRBJ1-3,NA,CASSSQGSGNTIYF,TGTGCCAGCAGCTCCCAGGGATCTGGAAACACCATATATTTT
few,TRBV27,TRBJ2-2,TRBD2,CASTSPGGTVTGELFF,TGTGCCAGCACCTCTCCGGGGGGGACCGTCACCGGGGAGCTGTTTTTT
once,TRBV4-2,TRBJ2-2,TRBD1,CASSQPGQGANTGELFF,TGTGCCAGCAGCCAACCGGGACAGGGGGCGAACACCGGGGAGCTGTTTTTT
NA,TRBV9,TRBJ2-4,NA,CASSGGSAKNIQYF,TGTGCCAGCAGCGGAGGGTCGGCGAAAAACATTCAGTACTTC
NA,TRBV18,TRBJ1-6,NA,CASSPAGTYSPLHF,TGTGCCAGCTCCCCAGCGGGGACATATTCACCCCTCCACTTT
NA,TRBV7-9,TRBJ2-3,TRBD2,CASSPGLAGTSNTDTQYF,TGTGCCAGCAGCCCCGGACTAGCGGGGACTTCTAACACAGATACGCAGTATTTT
NA,TRBV7-9,TRBJ2-2,NA,CASSLPSTGELFF,TGTGCCAGCAGCCTCCCTTCCACCGGGGAGCTGTTTTTT
NA,TRBV6-6,TRBJ1-2,NA,CASSYGGGPANYGYTF,TGTGCCAGCAGTTACGGGGGTGGACCAGCTAACTATGGCTACACCTTC
NA,TRBV5-4,TRBJ1-1,TRBD1,CASSRPTGGIAEAFF,TGTGCCAGCAGCCGACCTACAGGGGGTATCGCTGAAGCTTTCTTT
NA,TRBV5-6,TRBJ2-1,NA,CASSLDNYNEQFF,TGTGCCAGCAGCTTGGATAATTACAATGAGCAGTTCTTC
NA,TRBV23-1,TRBJ2-7,NA,CASSQSVHSYEQYF,TGCGCCAGCAGTCAATCTGTCCACTCCTACGAGCAGTACTTC
NA,TRBV18,TRBJ2-3,NA,CASSPRRGPADTQYF,TGTGCCAGCTCACCACGGAGGGGGCCGGCAGATACGCAGTATTTT
NA,TRBV10-2,TRBJ2-2,NA,CASSLTDWGALGAGELFF,TGCGCCAGCTCTCTAACGGACTGGGGGGCGCTCGGGGCCGGGGAGCTGTTTTTT
NA,TRBV6-5,TRBJ2-3,TRBD2,CASSYSTGGSGDTQYF,TGTGCCAGCAGTTACTCGACGGGGGGGAGCGGAGATACGCAGTATTTT
NA,TRBV29-1,TRBJ1-1,NA,CSVEDPQGTEAFF,TGCAGCGTTGAAGACCCACAGGGAACTGAAGCTTTCTTT
NA,TRBV28,TRBJ2-3,TRBD2,CASSFGLAGGVDTQYF,TGTGCCAGCAGTTTTGGACTAGCGGGAGGAGTAGATACGCAGTATTTT
NA,TRBV6-6,TRBJ2-7,NA,CASSFDREQYF,TGTGCCAGCAGTTTCGACAGGGAGCAGTACTTC